This record covers a single T cell receptor beta chain. The germline gives CDR1 SGHNT, CDR2 YENEEA. This CDR3 spans 14 amino acids. Trimming left V 7 bases short and J 0 bases short, with 12 bases between. The data derive from a study of Tregs in tolerant kidney transplant recipients. The data were produced by immunoSEQ multiplex PCR, yet TCRdb's version contains in-frame clones alone and is incomplete. The sample has 68,000 or so clones; 84% are singletons. The specimen was CD4+ T cells from blood. The origin of this receptor is a human donor in good health. This chain connects TRBV11-3 to TRBJ1-1; D is unclear. In nucleotides, the CDR3 is TGTGCCAGCAACATAGGCAGTATGAACACTGAAGCTTTCTTT. It translates to CASNIGSMNTEAFF.